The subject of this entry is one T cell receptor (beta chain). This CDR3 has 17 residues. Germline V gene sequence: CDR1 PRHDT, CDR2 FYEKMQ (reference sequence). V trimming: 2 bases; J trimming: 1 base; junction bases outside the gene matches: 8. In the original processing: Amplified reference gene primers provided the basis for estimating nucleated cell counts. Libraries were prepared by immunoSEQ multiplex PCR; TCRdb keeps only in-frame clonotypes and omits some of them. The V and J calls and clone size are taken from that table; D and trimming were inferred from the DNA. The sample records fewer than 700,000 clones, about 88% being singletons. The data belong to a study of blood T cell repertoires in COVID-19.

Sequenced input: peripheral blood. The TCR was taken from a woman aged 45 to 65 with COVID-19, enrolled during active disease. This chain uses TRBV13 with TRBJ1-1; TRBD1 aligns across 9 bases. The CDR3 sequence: CASSLIPGQGWNTEAFF. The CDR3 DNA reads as TGTGCCAGCAGCTTAATCCCGGGACAGGGCTGGAACACTGAAGCTTTCTTT.